Below are 32 T cell receptor beta chains sequenced from a single sample in a study of blood T cell repertoires in COVID-19. Method: immunoSEQ multiplex PCR; TCRdb's copy keeps in-frame clones and lacks some. In the table there are roughly 200,000 clones, approximately 85% of which are singletons. The sample was peripheral blood. All receptors come from a woman aged 60 to 75 with acute or convalescent COVID-19.

Turning to this clone: This same CDR3 is encoded by further DNA sequences in the sample. The V call is TRBV28, the J call TRBJ1-5; D is unclear. Germline V gene sequence: CDR1 MDHEN, CDR2 SYDVKM. V was cut by 8 bases and J by 0 bases, with 5 bases left in between. This CDR3 has 12 amino acids. CDR3 nucleotides: TGTGCCAGCCGGTATAGCAATCAGCCCCAGCATTTT. Encoded protein: CASRYSNQPQHF.

The rearrangement links TRBV28 to TRBJ1-2, with D unclear. CDR1 and CDR2 from the germline V gene are MDHEN and SYDVKM. V dropped 7 bases and J dropped 6 bases, with 15 bases sitting between them. The CDR3 loop spans 13 amino acids. This CDR3 is CASNSPLFDGYTF. Here the CDR3 DNA reads TGTGCCAGCAACTCCCCTCTATTCGATGGCTACACCTTC.

The rearrangement joins TRBV7-8 to TRBJ2-1; D is ambiguous. V gave up 0 bases and J gave up 5 bases, with 8 bases separating them. The CDR3 sequence is 14 residues long. Germline V gene data show CDR1 as SGHVS and CDR2 as FQNEAQ. The CDR3 sequence is CASSLATRNNEQFF. DNA for the CDR3: TGTGCCAGCAGCTTAGCGACAAGAAACAATGAGCAGTTCTTC.

The chain carries TRBV12-5 and TRBJ1-6, with 10 bases identical to TRBD1. The CDR3 consists of 16 residues. Germline assignment: CDR1 LGHNT and CDR2 FRNRAP. J gave up 9 bases and V 4 bases, and 9 bases lay outside the gene matches. The CDR3 here is CASGSTPDRGRSPLHF. In nucleotides, the CDR3 is TGTGCTAGTGGTTCCACCCCAGACAGGGGGCGTTCACCCCTCCACTTT.

The chain carries TRBV6-6 and TRBJ2-1, with TRBD2 matching over 14 bases. Germline CDR1 is MNHNY and CDR2 is SVGAGI (reference sequence). Trimming removed 6 bases from V and 9 bases from J; junction bases left unmatched: 7. This CDR3 is 15 amino acids long. The CDR3 spells CASRGTSGRSGEQFF. DNA of the CDR3: TGTGCCAGCAGGGGGACTAGCGGGAGATCCGGTGAGCAGTTCTTC.

This clone was seen a few times. The chain couples TRBV11-1 to TRBJ1-1; D possibly corresponds to TRBD1 (5 bases). Deletions cut 5 bases from V and 4 bases from J, with 14 bases between. CDR3 length: 14 amino acids. The V gene's germline CDR1 is SGHAT and CDR2 FQDESV (reference sequence). The CDR3 DNA reads as TGTGCCAGCAGCCCAGGGAGGGACCTCACTGAAGCTTTCTTT. This translates into CASSPGRDLTEAFF.

The chain carries TRBV5-1 and TRBJ2-1; 13 bases are shared with TRBD2. Germline lookup yields CDR1 SGHRS and CDR2 YFSETQ. The junction had 2 bases not matched to a gene; V was cut back by 3 bases and J by 5 bases. CDR3 length: 15 residues. CDR3 in DNA: TGCGCCAGCAGCTCTGGGACTAGCGGGAACAATGAGCAGTTCTTC. This codes for CASSSGTSGNNEQFF.

The V call is TRBV5-5, the J call TRBJ2-1, with 8 bases matching TRBD2. The CDR3 is made up of 15 amino acids. CDR1 SGHKS and CDR2 YYEKEE come from the germline V gene (reference sequence). The J segment lost 0 bases and the V segment lost 3 bases, leaving 2 bases of the junction unmatched. In DNA, the CDR3 is TGTGCCAGCAGCTCCGGGACTAGCTCCTACAATGAGCAGTTCTTC. Its translation: CASSSGTSSYNEQFF.

This clone has more than one count but fewer than ten. The chain is built from TRBV6-2 or TRBV6-3 and TRBJ2-1; 7 bases align to TRBD2. Germline values: CDR1 MNHEY, CDR2 SVGEGT. Germline trimming cut 5 bases from V and 1 base from J; bases unmatched to any gene: 8. The CDR3 spans 16 residues. CDR3 amino acids: CASSSLGGSSYNEQFF. The CDR3 DNA follows: TGTGCCAGCAGTAGCCTTGGCGGGAGTTCCTACAATGAGCAGTTCTTC.

This clone was seen a single time. This rearrangement joins TRBV5-6 to TRBJ2-5, with a possible D match to TRBD2 (6 bases). CDR1 and CDR2 (germline): SGHDT, YYEEEE. V shed 3 bases and J shed 1 base, with 7 bases lying between them. The CDR3 has 13 amino acids. The CDR3 reads CASSSGLQETQYF. CDR3 sequence (DNA): TGTGCCAGCAGCTCGGGACTCCAAGAGACCCAGTACTTC.

The chain combines TRBV5-1 with TRBJ2-7; TRBD2 aligns across 12 bases. CDR3 length equals 16 residues. Germline CDR1 SGHRS, CDR2 YFSETQ. The J segment lost 4 bases and the V segment lost 3 bases, leaving 8 bases of the junction unmatched. CDR3 coding DNA: TGCGCCAGCAGCTCCCAGACTAGCGGGAGACCGTACGAGCAGTACGTC. Translated, it gives CASSSQTSGRPYEQYV.

The chain has TRBV29-1 and TRBJ2-4; 10 bases match TRBD2. The length of the CDR3 is 18 residues. J gave up 1 base and V 7 bases, and 16 bases lay outside the gene matches. Germline-derived CDR1 and CDR2 are SQVTM and ANQGSEA. CDR3 nucleotide sequence: TGCAGCGGGTATTATACGGGACTAGCGAAGGGGGCCAAAAACATTCAGTACTTC. Protein: CSGYYTGLAKGAKNIQYF.

CDR3 nucleotide sequence: TGTGCCAGCAGCCGATACAGGGGGCCGGCTAATGAAAAACTGTTTTTT. It yields the protein CASSRYRGPANEKLFF. The chain carries TRBV28 and TRBJ1-4; 9 nucleotides agree with TRBD1. V gave up 6 bases and J gave up 3 bases; unmatched junction bases: 8. Germline lookup yields CDR1 MDHEN and CDR2 SYDVKM. The CDR3 has 16 residues.

The chain links TRBV5-1 to TRBJ2-3; 7 bases line up with TRBD1. Germline V gene lookup returns CDR1 SGHRS and CDR2 YFSETQ. J gave up 1 base and V 1 base, and 3 bases lay outside the gene matches. The length of the CDR3 is 15 residues. The CDR3 coding sequence is TGCGCCAGCAGCTTGCAGGGGGTCGGCACAGATACGCAGTATTTT. It codes for CASSLQGVGTDTQYF. The full variable domain, in which reference TRBV5-1 and TRBJ2-3 provide the parts outside the CDR3, is KAGVTQTPRYLIKTRGQQVTLSCSPISGHRSVSWYQQTPGQGLQFLFEYFSETQRNKGNFPGRFSGRQFSNSRSEMNVSTLELGDSALYLCASSLQGVGTDTQYFGPGTRLTVL.

This chain joins TRBV5-4 and TRBJ2-1; TRBD2 aligns across 11 bases. This CDR3 contains 17 residues. Germline trimming cut 2 bases from V and 7 bases from J; bases unmatched to any gene: 11. The germline gives CDR1 SGHNT, CDR2 YYREEE (reference sequence). CDR3 DNA: TGTGCCAGCAGCTTAGGCGTAGCGGGAGGGAAGGCGAATGAGCAGTTCTTC. Protein: CASSLGVAGGKANEQFF.

The rearrangement joins TRBV30 to TRBJ2-7; D is unclear. Germline lookup yields CDR1 GTSNPN and CDR2 SVGIG (reference sequence). V gave up 3 bases and J gave up 3 bases, with 12 bases separating them. The CDR3 is made up of 13 amino acids. CDR3 sequence reads: CAWSLYLLYEQYV. CDR3 coding DNA: TGTGCCTGGAGCCTATACCTCCTCTACGAGCAGTACGTC.

This chain joins TRBV7-8 and TRBJ2-1, with 10 nucleotides matching TRBD2. The V segment lost 0 bases and the J segment 0 bases; nucleotides outside the gene matches: 5. CDR3 length: 18 amino acids. The germline gives CDR1 SGHVS, CDR2 FQNEAQ. CDR3 amino acids: CASSLARASGSSYNEQFF. The CDR3 bases are TGTGCCAGCAGCTTAGCGCGGGCTAGCGGGAGCTCCTACAATGAGCAGTTCTTC.

The V call is TRBV5-6, the J call TRBJ2-5; D is perhaps TRBD1 (6 bases). This CDR3 has 15 amino acids. Germline values: CDR1 SGHDT, CDR2 YYEEEE. Trimming left V 0 bases short and J 5 bases short, with 14 bases between. CDR3 bases: TGTGCCAGCAGCTTGGCCGCTGGGGGCAGGGAGACCCAGTACTTC. It encodes CASSLAAGGRETQYF.

The CDR3 nucleotides are TGTGCCAGCAGCTTCTCAGAGGCAACTAATGAAAAACTGTTTTTT. Translating it yields CASSFSEATNEKLFF. V gene TRBV11-2 combines with J gene TRBJ1-4; D is uncertain. CDR1 is SGHAT, CDR2 FQNNGV, per germline. The CDR3 contains 15 residues. V lost 3 bases and J 0 bases, leaving 8 bases between the germline ends.

J is TRBJ2-1 and V is TRBV5-4, with 9 bases fitting TRBD2. The CDR3 runs to 16 residues. Germline loops: CDR1 SGHNT, CDR2 YYREEE (reference sequence). After removal of 2 bases from V and 4 bases from J, the junction contained 7 bases not matched to a gene. CDR3 amino acids: CASSFPASGMYNEQFF. CDR3 DNA sequence: TGTGCCAGCAGCTTCCCGGCTAGCGGGATGTACAATGAGCAGTTCTTC.

J is TRBJ2-1 and V is TRBV20-1; D uncertain. CDR3 length: 13 amino acids. The V end was cut by 3 bases, the J end by 0 bases, with 6 bases between. Germline lookup yields CDR1 DFQATT and CDR2 SNEGSKA (reference sequence). CDR3 protein: CSASPLSYNEQFF. Written as DNA, the CDR3 is TGCAGTGCTAGTCCCCTCTCCTACAATGAGCAGTTCTTC.

This clone has a single count. The chain has TRBV20-1 and TRBJ2-5; D remains ambiguous. Between the trimmed V and J ends, which lost 3 bases and 5 bases, there was a span of 13 bases. Germline CDR1 is DFQATT and CDR2 is SNEGSKA (reference sequence). CDR3 length equals 13 residues. CDR3 nucleotides: TGCAGTGCTAGTCCCCCCCCCAGGGAGACCCAGTACTTC. It is translated as CSASPPPRETQYF.

The V gene is TRBV5-1, the J gene TRBJ2-1; D uncertain. Looked up from germline, CDR1 is SGHRS and CDR2 is YFSETQ. V was shortened by 0 bases and J by 7 bases, with 17 bases between the two germline ends. The CDR3 sequence is 16 residues long. CDR3 amino acids: CASSLVETSPLNEQFF. CDR3 nucleotides: TGCGCCAGCAGCTTGGTCGAGACTTCCCCTCTGAATGAGCAGTTCTTC.

This chain links TRBV9 with TRBJ1-1, with D uncertain. The CDR3 loop spans 13 amino acids. Germline V CDR1 and CDR2: SGDLS, YYNGEE. V gave up 4 bases and J gave up 3 bases, with 10 bases separating them. The CDR3 loop reads CASSLEVHTEAFF. DNA of the CDR3: TGTGCCAGCAGCCTGGAGGTACACACTGAAGCTTTCTTT. Complete variable domain (other parts from reference TRBV9 and TRBJ1-1): DSGVTQTPKHLITATGQRVTLRCSPRSGDLSVYWYQQSLDQGLQFLIQYYNGEERAKGNILERFSAQQFPDLHSELNLSSLELGDSALYFCASSLEVHTEAFFGQGTRLTVV.

As regards this clone: The sample has other DNA sequences that encode this CDR3 too. DNA for the CDR3: TGTGCCAGCAGCCAGCTAGCGGGTGACTCCTACGAGCAGTACGTC. Its translation: CASSQLAGDSYEQYV. The chain carries TRBV7-8 and TRBJ2-7; TRBD2 matches at 8 bases. With V trimmed by 5 bases and J by 0 bases, 6 bases remained unmatched. CDR1 is SGHVS, CDR2 FQNEAQ, per germline. The CDR3 is made up of 15 amino acids.

The gene calls are TRBV14 and TRBJ1-1; 10 positions agree with TRBD1. The germline gives CDR1 SGHDN, CDR2 FVKESK. The V and J ends lost 2 bases and 6 bases, in that order; junction bases with no gene match: 6. The length of the CDR3 is 15 residues. The CDR3 loop reads CASSQRTGGMAEAFF. Written as DNA, the CDR3 is TGTGCCAGCAGCCAAAGGACAGGGGGGATGGCTGAAGCTTTCTTT.

The chain has TRBV5-6 and TRBJ1-2, with no clear D. The CDR3 is 15 amino acids. The germline gives CDR1 SGHDT, CDR2 YYEEEE. Trimming left V 4 bases short and J 3 bases short, with 16 bases between. This chain's CDR3 is CASSEAAGRDYGYTF. The CDR3 nucleotides read TGTGCCAGCAGCGAAGCGGCGGGGAGGGACTATGGCTACACCTTC.

V and J are TRBV19 and TRBJ1-1; 8 bases map to TRBD1. There are 14 residues in the CDR3. V shed 11 bases, J shed 2 bases, and the junction held 10 bases outside the gene matches. In germline, CDR1 is LNHDA, CDR2 SQIVND (reference sequence). This CDR3 reads CASRTRGQNTEAFF. The CDR3 coding sequence is TGTGCCTCTCGCACCAGGGGGCAAAACACTGAAGCTTTCTTT.

This rearrangement joins TRBV28 to TRBJ1-1, with 10 bases matching TRBD1. The V segment lost 7 bases and the J segment 6 bases; nucleotides outside the gene matches: 5. CDR3 length: 13 amino acids. Germline CDR1 is MDHEN and CDR2 is SYDVKM. CDR3 amino acids: CASKTGGAAEAFF. The CDR3, as DNA: TGTGCCAGCAAGACAGGGGGCGCGGCTGAAGCTTTCTTT.

J is TRBJ2-5 and V is TRBV20-1; D is unclear. Looked up from germline, CDR1 is DFQATT and CDR2 is SNEGSKA (reference sequence). This CDR3 region has 11 residues. V dropped 6 bases and J dropped 5 bases, with 10 bases sitting between them. The CDR3 spells CSASHGETQYF. The CDR3 DNA is TGCAGTGCCTCGCACGGGGAGACCCAGTACTTC.

The chain links TRBV2 to TRBJ1-6, with unresolved D. V dropped 6 bases and J dropped 7 bases, with 10 bases sitting between them. The CDR3 has 13 amino acids. Germline CDR1 is SNHLY and CDR2 is FYNNEI. CDR3 sequence: CASSPTENSPLHF. CDR3 sequence (DNA): TGTGCCAGCAGCCCTACCGAAAATTCACCCCTCCACTTT.

The V gene is TRBV19, the J gene TRBJ1-1, with D maybe TRBD1 (5 bases). CDR3 length equals 13 residues. Trimming left V 6 bases short and J 0 bases short, with 8 bases between. Germline assignment: CDR1 LNHDA and CDR2 SQIVND (reference sequence). CDR3 in amino acids: CASSTQVNTEAFF. The DNA for the CDR3 is TGTGCCAGTAGCACACAGGTGAACACTGAAGCTTTCTTT.